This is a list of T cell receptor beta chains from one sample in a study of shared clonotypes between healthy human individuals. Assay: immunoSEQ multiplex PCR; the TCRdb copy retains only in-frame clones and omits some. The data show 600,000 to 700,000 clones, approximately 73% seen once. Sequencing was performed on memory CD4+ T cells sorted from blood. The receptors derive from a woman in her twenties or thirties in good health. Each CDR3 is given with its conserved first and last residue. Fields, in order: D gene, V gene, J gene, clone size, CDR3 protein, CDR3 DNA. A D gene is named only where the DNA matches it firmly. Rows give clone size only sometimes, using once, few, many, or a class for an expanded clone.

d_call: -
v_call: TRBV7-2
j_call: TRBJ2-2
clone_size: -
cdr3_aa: CASSFTTGTGELFF
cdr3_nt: TGTGCCAGCAGCTTTACCACAGGAACCGGGGAGCTGTTTTTT

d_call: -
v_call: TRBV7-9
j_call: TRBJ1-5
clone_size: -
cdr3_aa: CASSPGGYGVQPQHF
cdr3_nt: TGTGCCAGCAGCCCCGGCGGGTACGGAGTTCAGCCCCAGCATTTT

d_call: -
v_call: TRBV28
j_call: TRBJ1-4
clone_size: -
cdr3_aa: CASSLSYANEKLFF
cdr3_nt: TGTGCCAGCAGTTTATCTTACGCAAATGAAAAACTGTTTTTT

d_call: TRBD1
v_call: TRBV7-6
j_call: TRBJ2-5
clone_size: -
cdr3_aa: CASSIGTGSGDETQYF
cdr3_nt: TGTGCCAGCAGTATCGGGACAGGGTCGGGGGACGAGACCCAGTACTTC

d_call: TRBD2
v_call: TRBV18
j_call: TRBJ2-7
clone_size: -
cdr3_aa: CASSSGLAGTYEQYF
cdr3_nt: TGTGCCAGCTCATCGGGACTAGCGGGAACTTACGAGCAGTACTTC

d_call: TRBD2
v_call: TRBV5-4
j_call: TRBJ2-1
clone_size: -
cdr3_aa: CASSLGLAAGGEQFF
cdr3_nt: TGTGCCAGCAGCTTGGGGCTAGCGGCCGGGGGTGAGCAGTTCTTC

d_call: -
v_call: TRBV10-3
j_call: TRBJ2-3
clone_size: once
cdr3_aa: CATGDTTTDTQYF
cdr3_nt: TGTGCCACCGGGGACACAACCACAGATACGCAGTATTTT

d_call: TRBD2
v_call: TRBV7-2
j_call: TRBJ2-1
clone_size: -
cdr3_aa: CASSRTSGYYNEQFF
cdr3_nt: TGTGCCAGCAGCCGGACTAGCGGGTACTACAATGAGCAGTTCTTC

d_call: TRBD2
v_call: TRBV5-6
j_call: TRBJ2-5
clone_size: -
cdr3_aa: CASSNQGGETQYF
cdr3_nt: TGTGCCAGCAGCAATCAGGGAGGGGAGACCCAGTACTTC

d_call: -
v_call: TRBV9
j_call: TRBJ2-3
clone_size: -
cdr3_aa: CASSVGGSTDTQYF
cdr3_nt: TGTGCCAGCAGCGTAGGGGGGAGCACAGATACGCAGTATTTT

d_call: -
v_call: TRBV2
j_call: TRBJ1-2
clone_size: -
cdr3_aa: CASSDDSPGYTF
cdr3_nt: TGTGCCAGCAGTGATGACAGCCCCGGCTACACCTTC

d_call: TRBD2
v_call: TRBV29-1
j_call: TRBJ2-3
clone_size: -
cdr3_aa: CSVEAYPGSSGSVTDTQYF
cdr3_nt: TGCAGCGTTGAGGCATATCCGGGGTCTAGCGGGAGCGTCACAGATACGCAGTATTTT

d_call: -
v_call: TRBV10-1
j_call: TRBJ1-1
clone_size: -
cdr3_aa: CASSESGRNTEAFF
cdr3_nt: TGCGCCAGCAGTGAGTCGGGCAGGAACACTGAAGCTTTCTTT

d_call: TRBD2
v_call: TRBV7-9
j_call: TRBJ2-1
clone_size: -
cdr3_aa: CASSLESSGNNEQFF
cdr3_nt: TGTGCCAGCAGCTTAGAGTCTAGCGGGAACAATGAGCAGTTCTTC

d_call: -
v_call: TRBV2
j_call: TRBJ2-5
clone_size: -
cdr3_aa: CATNARETQYF
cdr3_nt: TGTGCCACAAATGCGAGAGAGACCCAGTACTTC

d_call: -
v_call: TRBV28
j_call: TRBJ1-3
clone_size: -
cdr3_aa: CASNPGSAGLDSGNTIYF
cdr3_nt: TGTGCCAGCAACCCAGGGTCGGCAGGGCTTGACTCTGGAAACACCATATATTTT

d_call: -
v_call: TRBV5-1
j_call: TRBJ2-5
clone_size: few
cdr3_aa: CASSLAVGGETQYF
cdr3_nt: TGCGCCAGCAGCTTGGCCGTGGGGGGAGAGACCCAGTACTTC

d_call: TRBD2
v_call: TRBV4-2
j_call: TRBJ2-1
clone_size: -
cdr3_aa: CASSQPYPGTSSPQSYNEQFF
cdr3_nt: TGTGCCAGCAGCCAACCATACCCAGGGACTAGCTCCCCCCAGTCCTACAATGAGCAGTTCTTC

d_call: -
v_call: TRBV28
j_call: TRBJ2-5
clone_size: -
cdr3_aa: CASSRPAAGQETQYF
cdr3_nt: TGTGCCAGCAGTCGCCCTGCGGCGGGGCAAGAGACCCAGTACTTC

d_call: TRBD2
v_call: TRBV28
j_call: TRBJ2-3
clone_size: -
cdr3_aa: CASSLSGLAGVKDTQYF
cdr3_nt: TGTGCCAGCAGTTTATCAGGGCTAGCGGGAGTTAAAGATACGCAGTATTTT

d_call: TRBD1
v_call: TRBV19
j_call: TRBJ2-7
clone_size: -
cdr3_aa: CASSRLYTGAYEQYF
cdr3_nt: TGTGCCAGTAGCAGACTGTACACAGGGGCCTACGAGCAGTACTTC

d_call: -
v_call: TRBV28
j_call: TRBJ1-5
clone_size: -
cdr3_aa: CASSLWGGGQPQHF
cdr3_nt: TGTGCCAGCAGTTTATGGGGGGGTGGGCAGCCCCAGCATTTT

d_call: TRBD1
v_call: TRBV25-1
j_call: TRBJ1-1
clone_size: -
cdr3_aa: CASSGAQGATNTEAFF
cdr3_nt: TGTGCCAGCAGTGGGGCACAGGGGGCGACGAACACTGAAGCTTTCTTT

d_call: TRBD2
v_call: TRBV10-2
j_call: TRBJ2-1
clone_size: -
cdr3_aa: CASSESGLAGTYNEQFF
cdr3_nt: TGCGCCAGCAGTGAGTCGGGACTAGCGGGTACATACAATGAGCAGTTCTTC

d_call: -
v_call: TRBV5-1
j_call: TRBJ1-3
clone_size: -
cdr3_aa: CASSPDDRSGNTIYF
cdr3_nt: TGCGCCAGCAGCCCCGACGACAGGTCCGGAAACACCATATATTTT

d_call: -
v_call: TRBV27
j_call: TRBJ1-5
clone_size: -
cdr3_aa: CASSRTAGLGGNQPQHF
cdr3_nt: TGTGCCAGCAGCCGGACAGCCGGACTGGGAGGCAATCAGCCCCAGCATTTT

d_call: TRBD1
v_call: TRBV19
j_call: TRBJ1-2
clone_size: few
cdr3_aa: CASSISGTGNERYTF
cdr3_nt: TGTGCCAGTAGTATCTCCGGGACAGGGAACGAGAGATACACCTTC

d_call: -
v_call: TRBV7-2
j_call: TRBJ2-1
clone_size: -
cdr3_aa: CASSLSENNEQFF
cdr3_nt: TGTGCCAGCAGCTTAAGCGAAAACAATGAGCAGTTCTTC